Presented here are 6 T cell receptor beta chains from one specimen sequenced in a study of CD8+ T cells in alopecia areata. The authors extracted RNA and reverse transcribed it into cDNA as the sequencing template. Assay: immunoSEQ multiplex PCR; the TCRdb copy retains only in-frame clones and omits some. Among roughly 250,000 clones listed, 67% were seen once. The sample here was CD4+ T cells sorted from blood, taken at week 0. The receptors stem from a human donor with alopecia areata.

This clone was recorded a few times. CDR3 in amino acids: CASSVEGHNSPLHF. Written as DNA, the CDR3 is TGTGCCAGCAGCGTAGAGGGACATAATTCACCCCTCCACTTT. The chain carries TRBV9 and TRBJ1-6, with a tentative D call TRBD1 (5 bases). CDR3 size: 14 residues. In germline, CDR1 is SGDLS, CDR2 YYNGEE. V was pared by 0 bases and J by 5 bases, with 6 bases between.

The rearrangement uses TRBV7-9 and TRBJ2-2; 9 positions match TRBD1. Germline loops: CDR1 SEHNR, CDR2 FQNEAQ (reference sequence). The CDR3 covers 14 residues. Trimming removed 8 bases from V and 4 bases from J; junction bases left unmatched: 5. CDR3 sequence: CASGWTGVTGELFF. CDR3 nucleotide sequence: TGTGCCAGCGGATGGACAGGGGTCACCGGGGAGCTGTTTTTT.

The J gene is TRBJ2-4, the V gene TRBV29-1; the D gene is possibly TRBD1 (5 bases). CDR1 is SQVTM and CDR2 is ANQGSEA in the germline V gene. Trimming removed 5 bases from V and 0 bases from J, with 5 bases in between. There are 12 residues in the CDR3. DNA of the CDR3: TGCAGCGTTAGGGGAGCCAAAAACATTCAGTACTTC. Its translation: CSVRGAKNIQYF.

CDR3 sequence (DNA): TGTGCCAGCAGCGCGACTACAGGGGTTCGGCTACACGAGCAGTACTTC. It is translated as CASSATTGVRLHEQYF. The V and J genes are TRBV9 and TRBJ2-7; 7 nucleotides align to TRBD1. The CDR3 totals 16 residues. The V segment lost 3 bases and the J segment 5 bases; nucleotides outside the gene matches: 14. Per the germline V gene, CDR1 is SGDLS and CDR2 is YYNGEE.

The V call is TRBV30, the J call TRBJ1-1; 7 bases are shared with TRBD1. Germline trimming cut 3 bases from V and 4 bases from J; bases unmatched to any gene: 5. Germline CDR1 GTSNPN, CDR2 SVGIG (reference sequence). The CDR3 extends over 13 amino acids. CDR3 protein: CAWRRGQITEAFF. The CDR3 DNA is TGTGCCTGGAGACGGGGACAGATCACTGAAGCTTTCTTT.

In its sample, this clone was seen a few times. V and J are TRBV29-1 and TRBJ2-1; possible D gene TRBD1, 5 bases. Germline V CDR1 and CDR2: SQVTM, ANQGSEA. V lost 7 bases and J lost 3, with 13 bases in between. The CDR3 is made up of 13 amino acids. The CDR3 bases are TGCAGCGCCGACAGAGCCCGCTACAATGAGCAGTTCTTC. Translation: CSADRARYNEQFF.